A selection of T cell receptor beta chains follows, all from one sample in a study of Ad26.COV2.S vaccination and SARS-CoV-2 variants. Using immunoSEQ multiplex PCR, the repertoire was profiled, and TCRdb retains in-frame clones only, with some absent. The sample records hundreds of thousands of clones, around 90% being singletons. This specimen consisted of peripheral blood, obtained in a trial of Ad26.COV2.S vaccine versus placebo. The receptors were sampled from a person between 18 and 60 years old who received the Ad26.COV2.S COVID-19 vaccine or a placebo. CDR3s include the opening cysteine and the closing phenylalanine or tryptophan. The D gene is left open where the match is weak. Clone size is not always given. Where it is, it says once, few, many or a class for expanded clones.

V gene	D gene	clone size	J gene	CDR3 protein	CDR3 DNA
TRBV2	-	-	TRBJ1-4	CASRVSTNEKLFF	TGTGCCAGCAGAGTCTCAACTAATGAAAAACTGTTTTTT
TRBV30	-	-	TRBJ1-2	CAWSVRGAYGYTF	TGTGCCTGGAGTGTTAGGGGAGCATATGGCTACACCTTC
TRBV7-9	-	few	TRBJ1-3	CASSSLGNTIYF	TGTGCCAGCAGCTCTCTAGGGAACACCATATATTTT
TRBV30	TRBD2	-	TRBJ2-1	CACPAGASYNEQFF	TGTGCCTGCCCAGCGGGGGCCTCCTACAATGAGCAGTTCTTC
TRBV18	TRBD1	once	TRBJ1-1	CASSPMDRDEAFF	TGTGCCAGCTCACCAATGGACAGGGATGAAGCTTTCTTT
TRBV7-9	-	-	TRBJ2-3	CASSLDRANTDTQYF	TGTGCCAGCAGCTTAGACAGGGCGAACACAGATACGCAGTATTTT
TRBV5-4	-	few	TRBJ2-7	CASSPDSLYF	TGTGCCAGCAGCCCGGACAGCCTGTACTTC
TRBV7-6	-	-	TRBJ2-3	CASSHRPGFSTDTQYF	TGTGCCAGCAGCCACCGACCGGGCTTCAGCACAGATACGCAGTATTTT
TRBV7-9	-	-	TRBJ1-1	CASSFGPNTEAFF	TGTGCCAGCAGCTTTGGCCCGAACACTGAAGCTTTCTTT
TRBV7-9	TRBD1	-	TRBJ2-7	CASSLVGGGDSYEQYF	TGTGCCAGCAGCTTAGTAGGGGGCGGAGACTCCTACGAGCAGTACTTC
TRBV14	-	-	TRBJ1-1	CASSQDRGGRAFF	TGTGCCAGCAGCCAAGATAGAGGGGGTAGGGCTTTCTTT
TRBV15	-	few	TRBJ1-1	CATSRDRRTEAFF	TGTGCCACCAGCAGAGATAGGCGGACTGAAGCTTTCTTT
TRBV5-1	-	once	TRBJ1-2	CASRKAGEPGYTF	TGCGCCAGCCGAAAGGCAGGGGAACCTGGCTACACCTTC
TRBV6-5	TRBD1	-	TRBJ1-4	CASSYSPGGEKLFF	TGTGCCAGCAGTTACTCTCCAGGGGGAGAAAAACTGTTTTTT
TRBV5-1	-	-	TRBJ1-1	CASSFTVNTEAFF	TGCGCCAGCAGCTTCACAGTTAACACTGAAGCTTTCTTT
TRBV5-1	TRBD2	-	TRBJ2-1	CASRLGLAGIGQFF	TGCGCCAGCAGACTGGGACTAGCCGGGATCGGGCAGTTCTTC
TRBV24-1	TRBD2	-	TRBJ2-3	CATSGAGATDTQYF	TGTGCCACTTCAGGCGCGGGAGCAACAGATACGCAGTATTTT
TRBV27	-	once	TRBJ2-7	CASSLTGYEQYF	TGTGCCAGCAGTTTGACGGGGTACGAGCAGTACTTC
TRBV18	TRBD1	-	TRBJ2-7	CASSPGTGVPYEQYF	TGTGCCAGCTCACCGGGGACAGGGGTGCCCTACGAGCAGTACTTC
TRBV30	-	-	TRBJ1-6	CAWRSGNNSPLHF	TGTGCCTGGAGGTCAGGGAATAATTCACCCCTCCACTTT